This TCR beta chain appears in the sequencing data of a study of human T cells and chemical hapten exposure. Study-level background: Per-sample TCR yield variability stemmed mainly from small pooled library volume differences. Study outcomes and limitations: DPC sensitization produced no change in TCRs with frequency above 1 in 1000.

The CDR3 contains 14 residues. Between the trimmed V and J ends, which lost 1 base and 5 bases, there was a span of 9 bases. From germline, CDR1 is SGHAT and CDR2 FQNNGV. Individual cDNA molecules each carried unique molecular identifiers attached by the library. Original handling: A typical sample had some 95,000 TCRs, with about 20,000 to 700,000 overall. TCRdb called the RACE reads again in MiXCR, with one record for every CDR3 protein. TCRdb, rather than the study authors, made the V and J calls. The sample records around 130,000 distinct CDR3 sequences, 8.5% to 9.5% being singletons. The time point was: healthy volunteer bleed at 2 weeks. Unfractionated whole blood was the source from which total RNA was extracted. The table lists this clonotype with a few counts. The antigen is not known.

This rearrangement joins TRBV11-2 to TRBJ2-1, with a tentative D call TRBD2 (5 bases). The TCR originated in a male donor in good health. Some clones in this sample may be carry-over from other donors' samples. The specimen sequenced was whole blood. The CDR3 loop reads CASSLGLSHNEQFF. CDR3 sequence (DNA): TGTGCCAGCAGCTTAGGACTATCTCACAATGAGCAGTTCTTC.